These 3 T cell receptor beta chains came from one sample sequenced in a study of blood T cell repertoires in COVID-19. TCRdb keeps only in-frame clones here, not all; method: immunoSEQ multiplex PCR. The sample gives about 250,000 clones, approximately 84% of which show up once; about 7.4% is in the top ten. The sample consisted of peripheral blood. The source of these receptors is a woman of 80 years or more with acute or convalescent COVID-19.

This sequence joins TRBV18 and TRBJ1-3; D gene unclear. The CDR3 consists of 15 residues. V was shortened by 2 bases and J by 0 bases, with 8 bases between the two germline ends. Germline-derived CDR1 and CDR2 are KGHSH and LQKENI. CDR3 protein: CASSPGQASGNTIYF. Here the CDR3 DNA reads TGTGCCAGCTCACCAGGCCAGGCCTCTGGAAACACCATATATTTT.

The rearrangement links TRBV9 to TRBJ1-3; 10 positions agree with TRBD1. Germline CDR1 reads SGDLS; CDR2 reads YYNGEE. Trimming took 2 bases from V and 0 from J; bases not matched to a gene: 2. This CDR3 is 16 amino acids long. The CDR3 DNA reads TGTGCCAGCAGCGTGGGGACAGGGGCCTCTGGAAACACCATATATTTT. Its translation is CASSVGTGASGNTIYF.

The sample holds a few counts of this clone. The chain combines TRBV3-1 (or the pseudogene TRBV3-2) with TRBJ1-2; a possible D gene is TRBD1 (6 bases). With 1 base removed from V and 9 bases from J, the gap between germline ends came to 15 bases. Per the germline V gene, CDR1 is LGHDT and CDR2 is YNNKEL (reference sequence). This CDR3 is 14 amino acids long. As DNA, the CDR3 is TGTGCCAGCAGCCAAGTCTCCAGGGGAGATCGCTACACCTTC. Protein: CASSQVSRGDRYTF.